This T cell receptor (beta chain) came from a study of T cells in women clearing cervical HPV infection. On the study more broadly: Case blood was drawn when the lesion was first found; control blood after infection became undetectable.

Comments on this clone: The antigen remains unidentified. An end of the junction differs from the germline gene, which may be a read error. The read ends 3 residues early relative to the CDR3; the germline J gene fills the gap.

Study results and limitations: Repertoire richness, not evenness, was significantly elevated in CIN3+ cases versus controls.

CDR3 length: 14 amino acids. Germline V gene lookup returns CDR1 KGHSH and CDR2 LQKENI. Generated by immunoSEQ multiplex PCR, the TCRdb table keeps only in-frame clones and is missing some. This sample contains roughly 20,000 clones. The rearrangement links TRBV18 to TRBJ2-7; D might be TRBD2 (5 bases). This clonotype originated in a woman aged 18 to 69 with a cervical HPV16 infection that either progressed to CIN3+ or cleared (not recorded which). The specimen was blood buffy coat. The chain's CDR3 is CASSPRTDAYEQYF. CDR3 DNA (partial): TGTGCCAGCTCCCCACGGACTGATGCCTACGAG.